This TCR beta chain was sequenced during a study of metastatic and nonmetastatic thyroid tumors. On the study more broadly: It was across blood and tumor or nodule tissue from malignant and benign thyroid patients that repertoires were compared. Study-wide results and limits: It was reportedly found that TCR beta diversity was significantly higher in malignant thyroid tumors than in benign nodules, a difference seen in both blood and tumor samples.

None of the patients had undergone any treatment ahead of thyroid surgery. This clone was recorded many times. As yet, its antigen is unknown. In the original analysis: The study's classifier, a distant-metastasis tool for papillary thyroid cancer, was built using CDR3 differences across clinicopathological groups. TCRdb re-clonotyped the PCR reads via MiXCR. The authors' filters were not applied to this entry. This sample yields more than 10,000 clones, of which 20% to 30% are seen a single time; 15% to 20% belongs to the top ten. Sequences were obtained from tumor tissue. The clonotype originates from a female donor with papillary thyroid cancer or a benign thyroid nodule (not recorded which). Some clones in this sample may be carry-over from other donors' samples.

The CDR3 sequence is CAISEGLLNQPQHF. The DNA for the CDR3 is TGTGCCATCAGCGAGGGACTCCTCAATCAGCCCCAGCATTTT. The chain employs TRBV10-3 and TRBJ1-5; perhaps TRBD1 as D (5 bases). The germline V and J ends were trimmed by 6 bases and 3 bases, with 12 bases remaining between them. The CDR3 is made up of 14 amino acids. CDR1 ENHRY and CDR2 SYGVKD come from the germline V gene.